A selection of T cell receptor beta chains follows, all from one sample in a study of T cells after yellow fever vaccination. In TCRdb, the 5' RACE reads were re-called with MiXCR into one record per CDR3 protein. The repertoire includes approximately 32,000 distinct CDR3 sequences, 10% of them detected once, and roughly 12% sits in the top ten. The source material was PBMCs, either bulk or a sorted T-cell subset (CD4+, CD8+, memory, or dextramer-sorted; not recorded which), sampled roughly 14 days after the first yellow fever vaccination. The receptors here all came from a man between 18 and 29 years old who received the YFV17D yellow fever vaccine. CDR3s include the opening cysteine and the closing phenylalanine or tryptophan. The D gene is left open where the match is weak. Expanded clones are given a class, and other clones once, few, many or no size at all.

>TRBV7-3|many|-|TRBJ2-1
CASSLTRGGPSSYNEQFF
TGTGCCAGCAGCTTAACCAGGGGGGGCCCGAGCTCCTACAATGAGCAGTTCTTC
>TRBV2|many|-|TRBJ1-4
CASSFYEKLFF
TGTGCCAGCAGTTTTTACGAAAAACTGTTTTTT
>TRBV7-3|many|-|TRBJ2-2
CASSLQETGELFF
TGTGCCAGCAGCCTGCAGGAGACCGGGGAGCTGTTTTTT
>TRBV20-1|many|TRBD2|TRBJ2-7
CSARSGGSYEQYF
TGCAGTGCTAGGAGCGGGGGCTCCTACGAGCAGTACTTC
>TRBV6-5|many|-|TRBJ2-3
CASSTTGFSSTDTQYF
TGTGCCAGCAGTACCACAGGTTTTTCTAGCACAGATACGCAGTATTTT
>TRBV5-1|many|-|TRBJ1-3
CASSFGQSSGNTIYF
TGCGCCAGCAGCTTCGGTCAGAGCTCTGGAAACACCATATATTTT
>TRBV5-1|many|TRBD1|TRBJ2-7
CASSLGDRVIYEQYF
TGCGCCAGCAGCTTGGGCGACAGGGTAATCTACGAGCAGTACTTC
>TRBV7-2|many|-|TRBJ1-3
CASSPGPFSGNTIYF
TGTGCCAGCAGCCCCGGCCCCTTCTCTGGAAACACCATATATTTT
>TRBV4-2|many|TRBD1|TRBJ1-2
CASSQEYRGSDYGYTF
TGTGCCAGCAGCCAAGAGTACAGGGGATCCGACTATGGCTACACCTTC
>TRBV25-1|many|TRBD1|TRBJ1-2
CASQTGGGHGYTF
TGTGCCAGCCAGACAGGGGGCGGTCATGGCTACACCTTC
>TRBV25-1|many|TRBD1|TRBJ2-5
CASRGQGIPQETQYF
TGTGCCAGCAGGGGACAGGGAATACCGCAGGAGACCCAGTACTTC
>TRBV9|many|-|TRBJ1-1
CASSVDQSTEAFF
TGTGCCAGCAGCGTAGACCAAAGCACTGAAGCTTTCTTT
>TRBV12-3/TRBV12-4|many|TRBD2|TRBJ2-1
CASRTTSGGDNEQFF
TGTGCCAGCAGGACGACTAGCGGGGGGGACAATGAGCAGTTCTTC
>TRBV11-2|many|-|TRBJ2-1
CASSGGLYVFGEQFF
TGTGCCAGCAGCGGGGGACTGTACGTTTTCGGTGAGCAGTTCTTC
>TRBV7-2|many|TRBD2|TRBJ2-5
CASSWLAGGGGETQYF
TGTGCCAGCAGCTGGTTAGCGGGGGGAGGGGGAGAGACCCAGTACTTC
>TRBV5-1|many|TRBD1|TRBJ2-7
CASSLGGQGALEQYF
TGCGCCAGCAGCTTGGGGGGGCAGGGGGCCCTCGAGCAGTACTTC
>TRBV5-4|-|-|TRBJ1-6
CAIGPGHLCRGYNSPLHF
TGTGCCATCGGCCCTGGCCACCTCTGCCGTGGATATAATTCACCCCTCCACTTT
>TRBV3-1|many|-|TRBJ1-1
CASSQGEGKAFF
TGTGCCAGCAGCCAAGGGGAAGGGAAAGCTTTCTTT
>TRBV30|many|TRBD2|TRBJ2-3
CAWHSGETQIDTQYF
TGTGCCTGGCATAGCGGGGAAACCCAAATAGATACGCAGTATTTT
>TRBV7-2|many|-|TRBJ1-2
CASSQSRGGWDYGYTF
TGTGCCAGCAGTCAAAGTAGGGGGGGTTGGGATTATGGCTACACCTTC
>TRBV20-1|many|TRBD2|TRBJ2-3
CSARGLSGSKGATDTQYF
TGCAGTGCTAGGGGACTAAGCGGGTCTAAAGGGGCCACAGATACGCAGTATTTT
>TRBV20-1|many|TRBD2|TRBJ2-5
CSARTSGETQYF
TGCAGTGCTAGGACTAGCGGAGAGACCCAGTACTTC
>TRBV7-9|many|-|TRBJ1-1
CASSYGSGNTEAFF
TGTGCCAGCAGCTATGGTTCGGGGAACACTGAAGCTTTCTTT
>TRBV5-4|many|-|TRBJ1-2
CASGRTASYGYTF
TGTGCCAGCGGGAGGACGGCCTCTTATGGCTACACCTTC
>TRBV4-3|few|-|TRBJ1-4
CASSQDGGEKLFF
TGCGCCAGCAGCCAAGATGGGGGAGAAAAACTGTTTTTT
>TRBV5-1|many|-|TRBJ1-1
CASSGGGANTEAFF
TGCGCCAGCAGCGGAGGAGGGGCGAACACTGAAGCTTTCTTT
>TRBV20-1|-|TRBD2|TRBJ2-5
CSARKAGGLFRETQYF
TGCAGTGCTAGAAAAGCGGGGGGGCTTTTCCGAGAGACCCAGTACTTC
>TRBV7-2|many|TRBD1|TRBJ1-5
CASSLAPGQGGGQPQHF
TGTGCCAGCAGCTTAGCGCCCGGACAGGGAGGGGGTCAGCCCCAGCATTTT
>TRBV27|many|-|TRBJ1-5
CASSSQGARQPQHF
TGTGCCAGCAGCTCACAAGGGGCCCGGCAGCCCCAGCATTTT
>TRBV7-2|many|-|TRBJ2-1
CASSLKSRNEQFF
TGTGCCAGCAGCTTAAAAAGTAGAAATGAGCAGTTCTTC
>TRBV27|many|-|TRBJ2-1
CATVILGGTEQFF
TGTGCCACCGTGATCTTAGGGGGAACTGAGCAGTTCTTC
>TRBV5-6|many|-|TRBJ2-7
CASTGSMRATYEQYF
TGTGCCAGCACCGGCTCTATGAGGGCCACCTACGAGCAGTACTTC
>TRBV30|few|-|TRBJ1-2
CAWSGIRRNGYTF
TGTGCCTGGAGTGGGATCAGGAGAAATGGCTACACCTTC
>TRBV20-1|many|TRBD2|TRBJ2-1
CSAPIAGGLTPERFF
TGCAGTGCTCCGATAGCGGGGGGGCTAACCCCCGAGCGGTTCTTC
>TRBV29-1|many|-|TRBJ2-1
CSAVVIRHVF
TGCAGCGCCGTCGTGATCCGGCACGTCTTC
>TRBV4-2|-|-|TRBJ2-3
CAISPGVLRDSDTQYF
TGTGCCATCAGCCCGGGGGTCCTACGGGACTCAGATACGCAGTATTTT
>TRBV27|many|-|TRBJ1-6
CASSRVAASPPLHF
TGTGCCAGCAGTCGAGTCGCCGCCTCCCCACCCCTCCACTTT
>TRBV29-1|many|-|TRBJ2-3
CSVEDGGPKYF
TGCAGCGTTGAAGACGGGGGGCCCAAGTATTTT
>TRBV5-1|-|-|TRBJ2-7
CASSLVLGGYEQYF
TGCGCCAGCAGCTTGGTCCTAGGGGGCTACGAGCAGTACTTC
>TRBV5-6|many|-|TRBJ1-5
CASSSLRGRHSNQPQHF
TGTGCCAGCAGCTCTCTCAGGGGACGGCATAGCAATCAGCCCCAGCATTTT
>TRBV29-1|many|-|TRBJ1-5
CSVIGPGNQPQHF
TGCAGCGTAATAGGTCCGGGAAATCAGCCCCAGCATTTT
>TRBV6-1|-|-|TRBJ1-4
CDSSIRHEKLFF
TGTGACAGCAGCATCCGGCATGAAAAACTGTTTTTT
>TRBV5-6|many|-|TRBJ1-1
CASSLISGEAFF
TGTGCCAGCAGCTTGATCTCCGGTGAAGCTTTCTTT
>TRBV20-1|-|-|TRBJ1-3
CSARSSTSGNTIYF
TGCAGTGCTAGATCCAGTACCTCTGGAAACACCATATATTTT
>TRBV29-1|many|TRBD1|TRBJ2-6
CSVTELTGGISGANVLTF
TGCAGCGTTACAGAGTTGACAGGGGGTATCTCTGGGGCCAACGTCCTGACTTTC
>TRBV7-7|many|-|TRBJ2-5
CASSLGGAPLQETQYF
TGTGCCAGCAGCTTAGGAGGGGCCCCTCTCCAAGAGACCCAGTACTTC